A single sample is the source of the 5 T cell receptor beta chains below, sequenced in a study of shared clonotypes between healthy human individuals. Clones were sequenced by immunoSEQ multiplex PCR, and TCRdb holds only the in-frame ones, with some missing. The sample consists of about a million clones, approximately 75% of them appearing once. Sequenced material: memory CD4+ T cells from PBMCs. The subset denotes: CD45RA-negative fraction. The source is a man aged 18 to 35 in good health. Some clones in this sample may be carry-over from other donors' samples.

This clone was seen once. V is TRBV4-2 and J is TRBJ2-2, with 14 bases identical to TRBD2. Germline V lookup: CDR1 LGHNA, CDR2 YNFKEQ. V lost 0 bases and J lost 6; bases outside the gene matches: 9. The CDR3 runs to 19 residues. CDR3 sequence (DNA): TGTGCCAGCAGCCAAGATCTGGGACTAGCGGGAGTAGGGGCCGGGGAGCTGTTTTTT. Protein: CASSQDLGLAGVGAGELFF.

The gene calls are TRBV6-1 and TRBJ1-3; D remains ambiguous. The CDR3 contains 13 residues. The V end lost 5 bases, the J end lost 1 base, and 6 bases lay between the germline ends. Germline CDR1 MNHNS, CDR2 SASEGT. The CDR3 loop reads CASSLGSGNTIYF. As DNA, the CDR3 is TGTGCCAGCAGTCTGGGGTCTGGAAACACCATATATTTT.

The V and J genes are TRBV4-1 and TRBJ2-5, with D uncertain. CDR3 length equals 15 residues. The V and J ends lost 3 bases and 0 bases respectively, with 11 bases between them. Germline CDR1 reads MGHRA; CDR2 reads YSYEKL. CDR3 coding DNA: TGCGCCAGCAGCCAGCGAAGGACCAACCAAGAGACCCAGTACTTC. Amino acids: CASSQRRTNQETQYF.

J is TRBJ1-5 and V is TRBV5-1; D gene unclear. The CDR3 is 14 residues long. Germline V gene data show CDR1 as SGHRS and CDR2 as YFSETQ. V was cut by 4 bases and J by 2 bases, with 10 bases left in between. CDR3 bases: TGCGCCAGCAGCCTCCACTTCGGCAATCAGCCCCAGCATTTT. It yields the protein CASSLHFGNQPQHF.

This chain connects TRBV5-6 to TRBJ2-3; 11 positions match TRBD2. Germline lookup yields CDR1 SGHDT and CDR2 YYEEEE. Trimming removed 5 bases from V and 1 base from J; junction bases left unmatched: 6. This CDR3 has 16 residues. The CDR3: CASSLQLAGGTDTQYF. Here the CDR3 DNA reads TGTGCCAGCAGTCTTCAACTAGCGGGAGGCACAGATACGCAGTATTTT.